Listed here are 17 T cell receptor beta chains from one sample, sequenced in a study of cytomegalovirus exposure and HLA in healthy donors. PCR involved 60 Vbeta and 13 Jbeta primers. The repertoire was sequenced with immunoSEQ multiplex PCR; TCRdb's copy has only in-frame clones and lacks some. The profile shows under 250,000 clones, around 80% of them singletons. Sequenced sample: PBMCs. These receptors all stem from a woman aged 55-69 years in good health and CMV-seropositive.

The gene calls are TRBV9 and TRBJ1-4, with 9 bases that match TRBD1. CDR1 and CDR2 (germline): SGDLS, YYNGEE. The trim removed 1 base at V and 6 bases at J, leaving 7 bases unmatched. CDR3 size: 16 residues. This chain's CDR3 is CASSVRDRAWDEKLFF. The CDR3, as DNA: TGTGCCAGCAGCGTAAGGGACAGGGCTTGGGATGAAAAACTGTTTTTT.

CDR3 residues: CASSNRVGYTF. For the CDR3, the DNA is TGTGCCAGCAGCAACAGGGTCGGCTACACCTTC. The chain carries TRBV5-6 and TRBJ1-2; a possible D gene is TRBD1 (6 bases). CDR3 size: 11 residues. With 4 bases removed from V and 8 bases from J, the gap between germline ends came to 9 bases. Looked up from germline, CDR1 is SGHDT and CDR2 is YYEEEE. Variable domain in full (rest from reference TRBV5-6 and TRBJ1-2): DAGVTQSPTHLIKTRGQQVTLRCSPKSGHDTVSWYQQALGQGPQFIFQYYEEEERQRGNFPDRFSGHQFPNYSSELNVNALLLGDSALYLCASSNRVGYTFGSGTRLTVV.

V and J are TRBV9 and TRBJ2-6, with D unresolved. The germline V gene has CDR1 SGDLS and CDR2 YYNGEE. V gave up 4 bases and J gave up 0 bases, with 11 bases separating them. This CDR3 has 16 amino acids. The CDR3 reads CASSSSRSSGANVLTF. The CDR3 DNA is TGTGCCAGCAGCTCTTCCCGCAGCTCTGGGGCCAACGTCCTGACTTTC.

The chain joins TRBV7-9 to TRBJ1-5; D is undetermined. CDR1 is SEHNR, CDR2 FQNEAQ, per germline (reference sequence). Between the trimmed V and J ends, which lost 4 bases and 7 bases, there was a span of 11 bases. This CDR3 spans 13 amino acids. The CDR3 DNA sequence: TGTGCCAGCAGCTCCCTCTCGGGACAGCCCCAGCATTTT. Translating it yields CASSSLSGQPQHF. Supplemented by reference TRBV7-9 and TRBJ1-5, the full variable domain reads DTGVSQNPRHKITKRGQNVTFRCDPISEHNRLYWYRQTLGQGPEFLTYFQNEAQLEKSRLLSDRFSAERPKGSFSTLEIQRTEQGDSAMYLCASSSLSGQPQHFGDGTRLSIL.

The chain is built from TRBV28 and TRBJ1-5; 11 bases fit TRBD1. The CDR3 runs to 15 residues. CDR1 and CDR2 from the germline V gene are MDHEN and SYDVKM. Losses at the gene ends were 5 bases for V and 7 bases for J; bases not matched to a gene: 7. The CDR3 bases are TGTGCCAGCAGTCCCGGGACAGGGGGGGGACAGCCCCAGCATTTT. Translated: CASSPGTGGGQPQHF.

The chain uses TRBV19 and TRBJ2-7; the D gene is possibly TRBD1 (5 bases). Trimming stripped 3 bases from V and 2 bases from J, with 14 bases between. The germline V gene encodes CDR1 LNHDA and CDR2 SQIVND (reference sequence). The CDR3 length is 15 residues. The CDR3 is CASSIRLGAAYEQYF. The CDR3 DNA follows: TGTGCCAGTAGTATTAGGCTTGGGGCAGCCTACGAGCAGTACTTC.

This clone was picked up a small number of times. One junction end does not reproduce the germline sequence, and a read error may be involved. CDR3 amino acids: CSSSLAQGLNTEAFF. For the CDR3, the DNA is TGTTCCAGCAGCTTAGCACAGGGTTTGAACACTGAAGCTTTCTTT. The chain links TRBV7-9 to TRBJ1-1; maybe TRBD1 (6 bases). There are 15 residues in the CDR3. CDR1 SEHNR and CDR2 FQNEAQ come from the germline V gene (reference sequence).

The chain employs TRBV28 and TRBJ2-1; 8 nucleotides align to TRBD2. This CDR3 spans 16 amino acids. The V gene's germline CDR1 is MDHEN and CDR2 SYDVKM. V trimming: 5 bases; J trimming: 5 bases; junction bases outside the gene matches: 11. CDR3 in amino acids: CASSSPGTRPNNEQFF. CDR3 DNA sequence: TGTGCCAGCAGTAGCCCCGGGACTAGACCTAACAATGAGCAGTTCTTC.

The DNA of the CDR3 is TGTGCCAGCAGCTTTTCGGGAAGCCACGAGCAGTACTTC. It codes for CASSFSGSHEQYF. This sequence joins TRBV5-4 and TRBJ2-7; a weak D match, TRBD2 (5 bases). There are 13 residues in the CDR3. CDR1 SGHNT and CDR2 YYREEE come from the germline V gene (reference sequence). V dropped 2 bases and J dropped 5 bases, with 11 bases sitting between them.

V and J are TRBV30 and TRBJ1-4, with D unresolved. Germline V gene lookup returns CDR1 GTSNPN and CDR2 SVGIG (reference sequence). V was cut by 1 base and J by 4 bases, with 19 bases left in between. This CDR3 contains 17 residues. CDR3 loop: CAWSALGRNEGNEKLFF. As DNA, the CDR3 is TGTGCCTGGAGTGCACTGGGGAGGAACGAGGGTAATGAAAAACTGTTTTTT. Using reference TRBV30 and TRBJ1-4 for the parts outside the CDR3, the full variable domain is SQTIHQWPATLVQPVGSPLSLECTVEGTSNPNLYWYRQAAGRGLQLLFYSVGIGQISSEVPQNLSASRPQDRQFILSSKKLLLSDSGFYLCAWSALGRNEGNEKLFFGSGTQLSVL.

This clone showed up just once. Germline and junction disagree at one end, which may indicate a read error. The sample has other DNA sequences that encode this CDR3 too. CDR3 bases: TGTGCCAGCAGCGAAGACAGGGGGGGAGCCTACGAGCAGTACTTC. As protein: CASSEDRGGAYEQYF. J is TRBJ2-7 and V is TRBV2, with 9 positions matching TRBD1. The germline V gene has CDR1 SNHLY and CDR2 FYNNEI. This CDR3 region has 15 residues. Looking up the rest from reference TRBV2 and TRBJ2-7 gives the full variable domain: EPEVTQTPSHQVTQMGQEVILRCVPISNHLYFYWYRQILGQKVEFLVSFYNNEISEKSEIFDDQFSVERPDGSNFTLKIRSTKLEDSAMYFCASSEDRGGAYEQYFGPGTRLTVT.

The chain links TRBV6-1 to TRBJ2-7; possibly TRBD2 for D (6 bases). Germline CDR1 and CDR2: MNHNS and SASEGT. The CDR3 length is 15 residues. Trimming took off 8 bases at V and 2 bases at J, with 19 bases between the two ends. The CDR3 is CASETQEGRAYEQYF. CDR3 sequence (DNA): TGTGCCAGCGAGACCCAGGAGGGCAGGGCCTACGAGCAGTACTTC.

The table lists this clone with a few counts. The chain employs TRBV19 and TRBJ2-3; 10 bases are shared with TRBD2. This CDR3 is 16 amino acids long. J lost 4 bases, V lost 5 bases, and 9 bases had no gene match. Germline lookup yields CDR1 LNHDA and CDR2 SQIVND (reference sequence). CDR3 bases: TGTGCCAGTAGTTCTCGAGCGGGAGGGTTGGCAGATACGCAGTATTTT. This gives the protein CASSSRAGGLADTQYF.

In this sample, this clone turned up once. The gene calls are TRBV27 and TRBJ1-2; 8 bases map to TRBD1. After removal of 10 bases from V and 8 bases from J, the junction contained 9 bases not matched to a gene. The CDR3 has 12 amino acids. Germline V gene data show CDR1 as MNHEY and CDR2 as SMNVEV (reference sequence). The CDR3 nucleotides read TGTGCCACCTTCAGGGCAGGGGGCGGCTACACCTTC. This sequence encodes CATFRAGGGYTF.

The chain combines TRBV7-8 with TRBJ2-7; no definite D call. Per germline, CDR1 SGHVS and CDR2 FQNEAQ. V was trimmed by 3 bases and J by 6 bases, leaving 15 bases between them. This CDR3 is built from 14 residues. The CDR3 DNA reads TGTGCCAGCAGCTTCCTTAAAAATCCGTCCGAGCAGTACTTC. Translating gives CASSFLKNPSEQYF.

The chain links TRBV2 to TRBJ2-5, with 11 bases identical to TRBD2. The end of the DNA is better explained by TRBJ2-7, so the J call may be wrong. Germline CDR1 and CDR2: SNHLY and FYNNEI. The CDR3 is 15 amino acids. The CDR3 is CASSGLAGPSYEQYF. As DNA, the CDR3 is TGTGCCAGCAGTGGACTAGCGGGGCCTTCCTACGAGCAGTACTTC.

The V gene is TRBV7-8, the J gene TRBJ2-7; TRBD1 matches 9 bases. This CDR3 has 14 residues. With 5 bases clipped from V and 3 bases from J, the junction kept 5 bases outside the gene matches. Looked up from germline, CDR1 is SGHVS and CDR2 is FQNEAQ. CDR3 bases: TGTGCCAGCAGCCCGATGACAGGGGGCTACGAGCAGTACTTC. Amino acid sequence: CASSPMTGGYEQYF.